The 15 T cell receptor beta chains presented below share a single source sample, sequenced in a study of T cell responses to AZD1222 COVID-19 vaccine. Libraries were prepared by immunoSEQ multiplex PCR; TCRdb keeps only in-frame clonotypes and omits some of them. The sample records approximately 180,000 clones, around nine tenths being singletons. The material sequenced was peripheral blood, taken on day 0 of AZD1222 vaccination. These receptors came from an adult in good health.

With regard to this clone: The sample has other DNA sequences that encode this CDR3 too. J is TRBJ1-5 and V is TRBV7-9, with D maybe TRBD1 (5 bases). Per the germline V gene, CDR1 is SEHNR and CDR2 is FQNEAQ (reference sequence). V was pared by 1 base and J by 7 bases, with 5 bases between. The CDR3 spans 12 residues. The CDR3 bases are TGTGCCAGCAGCTTAGGGGGGCAGCCCCAGCATTTT. Its protein is CASSLGGQPQHF.

This chain uses TRBV30 with TRBJ2-2, with 8 nucleotides matching TRBD2. V lost 2 bases to trimming and J lost 5 bases; unmatched junction nucleotides: 10. Per germline, CDR1 GTSNPN and CDR2 SVGIG (reference sequence). CDR3 size: 16 residues. CDR3 amino acids: CAWSSEREFGTGELFF. The DNA of the CDR3 is TGTGCCTGGAGTAGTGAGCGGGAGTTTGGGACCGGGGAGCTGTTTTTT.

The rearrangement uses TRBV5-1 and TRBJ1-5; TRBD1 matches 7 bases. The V and J ends lost 4 bases and 0 bases, in that order; junction bases with no gene match: 4. This CDR3 has 15 amino acids. CDR1 is SGHRS, CDR2 YFSETQ, per germline. The CDR3 nucleotides are TGCGCCAGCAGCAAGGGACAGAATAGCAATCAGCCCCAGCATTTT. This codes for CASSKGQNSNQPQHF.

The chain carries TRBV27 and TRBJ2-2; tentatively, D is TRBD1 or TRBD2 (5 bases each). This CDR3 is built from 16 residues. V was pared by 4 bases and J by 1 base, with 13 bases between. Germline-derived CDR1 and CDR2 are MNHEY and SMNVEV (reference sequence). This chain's CDR3 is CASSWGAGMNTGELFF. The CDR3 bases are TGTGCCAGCAGTTGGGGCGCGGGCATGAACACCGGGGAGCTGTTTTTT.

This chain joins TRBV10-3 and TRBJ2-5; D is perhaps TRBD2 (5 bases). CDR1 is ENHRY and CDR2 is SYGVKD in the germline V gene. This CDR3 contains 14 residues. The V end lost 7 bases, the J end lost 1 base, and 13 bases lay between the germline ends. CDR3 bases: TGTGCCATCACCTGGACTGTTTCCCAAGAGACCCAGTACTTC. This encodes CAITWTVSQETQYF.

The chain is built from TRBV5-5 and TRBJ2-2, with D perhaps TRBD2 (6 bases). The germline V gene encodes CDR1 SGHKS and CDR2 YYEKEE (reference sequence). Trimming pared 1 base from V and 1 base from J, leaving 11 bases between. This CDR3 region has 16 residues. CDR3 amino acids: CASSLFGGRNTGELFF. Written as DNA, the CDR3 is TGTGCCAGCAGCTTGTTTGGAGGGAGGAACACCGGGGAGCTGTTTTTT.

This clone was picked up a small number of times. The chain recombines TRBV2 with TRBJ1-5; 10 positions match TRBD1. This CDR3 region has 17 residues. The trim removed 6 bases at V and 1 base at J, leaving 9 bases unmatched. CDR1 is SNHLY, CDR2 FYNNEI, per germline. CDR3 nucleotide sequence: TGTGCCAGCAGCCAACAGACAGGGGGCAGGAGCAATCAGCCCCAGCATTTT. Its protein is CASSQQTGGRSNQPQHF.

The rearrangement links TRBV19 to TRBJ1-1; no reliable D call. Trimming left V 1 base short and J 5 bases short, with 8 bases between. The germline V gene encodes CDR1 LNHDA and CDR2 SQIVND (reference sequence). CDR3 length equals 13 residues. CDR3 sequence: CASSIGGATEAFF. In DNA form, the CDR3 reads TGTGCCAGTAGTATAGGAGGCGCGACTGAAGCTTTCTTT. Together with reference TRBV19 and TRBJ1-1, the CDR3 gives the full variable domain: DGGITQSPKYLFRKEGQNVTLSCEQNLNHDAMYWYRQDPGQGLRLIYYSQIVNDFQKGDIAEGYSVSREKKESFPLTVTSAQKNPTAFYLCASSIGGATEAFFGQGTRLTVV.

V and J are TRBV29-1 and TRBJ2-1, with TRBD1 matching over 9 bases. V was clipped by 7 bases and J by 2 bases; unmatched bases: 6. CDR3 size: 14 residues. Germline values: CDR1 SQVTM, CDR2 ANQGSEA. The CDR3 nucleotides read TGCAGCGCTTCGGGACAGGGAGCCTACAATGAGCAGTTCTTC. This gives the protein CSASGQGAYNEQFF.

The chain combines TRBV5-1 with TRBJ2-3; TRBD2 matches at 7 bases. The CDR3 is made up of 15 amino acids. Germline lookup yields CDR1 SGHRS and CDR2 YFSETQ. J was trimmed by 2 bases and V by 3 bases; bases with no gene match: 6. CDR3 DNA: TGCGCCAGCAGCTCGGGACTACCGAACACAGATACGCAGTATTTT. Amino acid sequence: CASSSGLPNTDTQYF.

The chain recombines TRBV27 with TRBJ2-1, with D possibly being TRBD1 (6 bases). Germline CDR1 MNHEY, CDR2 SMNVEV (reference sequence). The CDR3 runs 13 residues. Trimming removed 4 bases from V and 2 bases from J, with 6 bases in between. CDR3 sequence: CASSWTAYNEQFF. The CDR3 DNA is TGTGCCAGCAGTTGGACAGCCTACAATGAGCAGTTCTTC.

The chain is built from TRBV19 and TRBJ1-2; tentatively, D is TRBD1 (5 bases). In germline, CDR1 is LNHDA, CDR2 SQIVND (reference sequence). The V gene lost 3 bases and the J gene lost 0 bases, with 11 bases spanning the gap. This CDR3 spans 15 amino acids. The CDR3 DNA sequence: TGTGCCAGTAGTATGGGGGGACGGACTAACTATGGCTACACCTTC. Residues: CASSMGGRTNYGYTF.

This sequence joins TRBV5-1 and TRBJ2-1; 8 nucleotides match TRBD1. The CDR3 runs to 15 residues. Looked up from germline, CDR1 is SGHRS and CDR2 is YFSETQ. The ends lost 4 bases at V and 5 bases at J; junction bases unmatched: 8. The DNA for the CDR3 is TGCGCCAGCAGCCCGCGCCAGACAGGGGACAATGAGCAGTTCTTC. Protein: CASSPRQTGDNEQFF.

This chain links TRBV14 with TRBJ2-5; D assignment may be TRBD1 or TRBD2 (7 bases each). The CDR3 extends over 18 amino acids. The V gene lost 4 bases and the J gene lost 7 bases, with 28 bases spanning the gap. Germline lookup yields CDR1 SGHDN and CDR2 FVKESK. In DNA form, the CDR3 reads TGTGCCAGCAGCCTGATCCGGGACAGCACATTCCCGGGGGGGACCCAGTACTTC. Amino acids: CASSLIRDSTFPGGTQYF.

This rearrangement joins TRBV11-2 to TRBJ2-7; D is undetermined. The V gene's germline CDR1 is SGHAT and CDR2 FQNNGV. V dropped 0 bases and J dropped 6 bases, with 15 bases sitting between them. This CDR3 contains 15 residues. The chain's CDR3 is CASSLEPGPNSEQYF. CDR3 bases: TGTGCCAGCAGCTTAGAACCGGGCCCAAACTCCGAGCAGTACTTC.